Shown below are 20 T cell receptor beta chains from a single sample sequenced in a study of T cell clonality in common variable immunodeficiency. The data were produced by immunoSEQ multiplex PCR, yet TCRdb's version contains in-frame clones alone and is incomplete. The counts give some 40,000 clones, none of them seen only once; about 0.67% is held by the top ten. Sequenced input: peripheral blood mononuclear cells. These receptors were collected from a person between 18 and 75 years old in good health.

This clone has a count of ten or more. The sequenced fragment ends 3 residues before the CDR3 boundary, so the rest is inferred from the germline J gene. V is TRBV30 and J is TRBJ1-2; D remains unclear. The CDR3 contains 11 residues. The germline gives CDR1 GTSNPN, CDR2 SVGIG (reference sequence). V lost 4 bases to trimming and J lost 4 bases, with 7 bases between them. Partial CDR3 DNA: TGTGCCTGGAAACCGGGCTATGGC. Translation: CAWKPGYG. The whole CDR3 protein reads CAWKPGYGYTF.

This clone was seen repeatedly, ten times or more. The read ends 3 residues before the CDR3 terminus; that terminus is restored from the germline J gene. The chain has TRBV20-1 and TRBJ1-4; D is unresolved. The V end lost 6 bases, the J end lost 3 bases, and 20 bases lay between the germline ends. CDR1 and CDR2 from the germline V gene are DFQATT and SNEGSKA (reference sequence). There are 16 residues in the CDR3. The DNA read from the CDR3 is TGCAGTGCCCGCAGCCCAGCGGGGTCGTCTAATGAAAAA. Translated: CSARSPAGSSNEK. The full CDR3 sequence reads CSARSPAGSSNEKLFF.

This clone was found many times. The read is 3 residues too short to cover the CDR3 end, so that end is filled in from the germline J gene. The chain recombines TRBV6-2 or TRBV6-3 with TRBJ1-6, with D perhaps matching TRBD1 (6 bases). Germline CDR1 MNHEY, CDR2 SVGEGT. The CDR3 is 17 amino acids. The V gene lost 5 bases and the J gene lost 0 bases, with 14 bases spanning the gap. CDR3 DNA (partial): TGTGCCAGCAGTCAACTCACAGGGAGCTCCTATAATTCACCC. Its protein is CASSQLTGSSYNSP. The whole CDR3 protein is CASSQLTGSSYNSPLHF.

This clone was recorded at least ten times. Read sequence stops 3 residues before the CDR3 end, and the germline J gene provides the missing end. This chain connects TRBV7-3 to TRBJ2-3, with D possibly TRBD1 on 5 matching bases. This CDR3 has 13 residues. Trimming removed 5 bases at V and 2 bases at J, with 8 bases between. The germline CDR1 and CDR2 sequences are SGHTA and FQGTGA. The CDR3 bases that were read are TGTGCCAGCAGCGTGACAGTCACAGATACG. It specifies CASSVTVTDT. The entire CDR3 reads CASSVTVTDTQYF. Drawing the rest from reference TRBV7-3 and TRBJ2-3, the complete variable domain is GAGVSQTPSNKVTEKGKYVELRCDPISGHTALYWYRQSLGQGPEFLIYFQGTGAADDSGLPNDRFFAVRPEGSVSTLKIQRTERGDSAVYLCASSVTVTDTQYFGPGTRLTVL.

This clone was seen at least ten times. The read ends 3 residues shy of where the CDR3 ends; the end is completed using the germline J gene. The V call is TRBV7-3, the J call TRBJ1-1; D may be TRBD1 (5 bases). Germline V CDR1 and CDR2: SGHTA, FQGTGA. The CDR3 has 13 residues. The V end lost 3 bases, the J end lost 6 bases, and 11 bases lay between the germline ends. The covered CDR3 bases are TGTGCCAGCAGCTTGGGGGGGACCCCTGAA. It is translated as CASSLGGTPE. In full, the CDR3 is CASSLGGTPEAFF.

Comments on this clone: The read falls 3 residues short of the CDR3 end, and the missing part is taken from the germline J gene. V is TRBV7-9 and J is TRBJ1-5; the match to TRBD1 covers 11 bases. V gave up 5 bases and J gave up 6 bases; unmatched junction bases: 6. Germline V gene data show CDR1 as SEHNR and CDR2 as FQNEAQ (reference sequence). This CDR3 spans 15 amino acids. CDR3 protein: CASSAGTGGSQPQHF. The CDR3 DNA, read in part, is TGTGCCAGCAGCGCCGGGACAGGGGGAAGTCAGCCC.

This clone was counted many times. The read terminates 3 residues ahead of where the CDR3 ends, so the germline J gene completes it. V is TRBV19 and J is TRBJ2-1; TRBD1 might be the D (5 bases). The CDR3 sequence is 13 residues long. Germline loops: CDR1 LNHDA, CDR2 SQIVND (reference sequence). Between the trimmed V and J ends, which lost 4 bases and 5 bases, there was a span of 9 bases. The DNA read from the CDR3 is TGTGCCAGTAGTACCGGACACAACAATGAG. Amino acids: CASSTGHNNE. The CDR3 reads in full as CASSTGHNNEQFF.

This clone was counted ten times or more. The sequenced CDR3 bases are TGCAGCGTTGAGGGTTCCCTAGCGGGGGGCACGGCCAAAAACATT. Its translation is CSVEGSLAGGTAKNI. The whole CDR3 region reads CSVEGSLAGGTAKNIQYF. V and J are TRBV29-1 and TRBJ2-4; 11 nucleotides line up with TRBD2. The CDR3 end falls 3 residues outside the read, so it is completed with the germline J gene. Germline loops: CDR1 SQVTM, CDR2 ANQGSEA. There are 18 residues in the CDR3. V was clipped by 3 bases and J by 1 base; unmatched bases: 11.

This clone showed up many times. Read sequence stops 3 residues before the CDR3 end, and the germline J gene provides the missing end. V is TRBV7-9 and J is TRBJ2-3; the D gene is possibly TRBD1 (5 bases). Trimming removed 2 bases from V and 3 bases from J, with 12 bases in between. In germline, CDR1 is SEHNR, CDR2 FQNEAQ (reference sequence). The CDR3 runs to 15 residues. The CDR3 spells CASSLMSRVTDTQYF. Partial CDR3 DNA: TGTGCCAGCAGCTTAATGAGCAGGGTTACAGATACG.

Many counts were recorded for this clone. The sequenced CDR3 bases are TGCAGTGCTAGTGTGGGGACAGGGGGCTTTGAGACC. Translating it yields CSASVGTGGFET. The CDR3, in full, reads CSASVGTGGFETQYF. This rearrangement joins TRBV20-1 to TRBJ2-5, with 12 bases that match TRBD1. The read terminates 3 residues before the CDR3 end, so the remaining end is supplied by the germline J gene. Germline trimming cut 3 bases from V and 5 bases from J; bases unmatched to any gene: 7. In germline, CDR1 is DFQATT, CDR2 SNEGSKA (reference sequence). This CDR3 has 15 residues.

This clone was recorded many times. Read data end 3 residues before the CDR3 end; the end is taken from the germline J gene. The genes are TRBV5-1 and TRBJ1-1, with 9 bases aligning to TRBD1. The CDR3 is 14 residues long. Germline-derived CDR1 and CDR2 are SGHRS and YFSETQ. CDR3 bases read: TGCGCCAGCAGCAAGACAGGGGGATACCGAGAA. It translates to CASSKTGGYRE. The whole CDR3 is CASSKTGGYREAFF.

This clone appeared many times. The sequenced CDR3 bases are TGTGCCAGCAGCGCTAGTCCCTACAATGAG. It is translated as CASSASPYNE. The entire CDR3 is CASSASPYNEQFF. The rearrangement uses TRBV7-2 and TRBJ2-1; no firm D call. The CDR3 is cut off 3 residues early in the read; its end comes from the germline J gene. V was shortened by 5 bases and J by 2 bases, with 7 bases between the two germline ends. CDR1 is SGHTA, CDR2 FQGNSA, per germline. The CDR3 is 13 amino acids.

In its sample, this clone was seen many times. The read stops 3 residues short of the end of the CDR3; the missing end is completed from the germline J gene. The J gene is TRBJ2-2, the V gene TRBV11-3; D gene uncertain. V shed 1 base and J shed 6 bases, with 12 bases lying between them. CDR1 SGHNT and CDR2 YENEEA come from the germline V gene. The CDR3 sequence is 15 residues long. The DNA read from the CDR3 is TGTGCCAGCAGCTTAGTTGCTAGGTGGTCCGGGGAG. Translated: CASSLVARWSGE. The full-length CDR3 reads as CASSLVARWSGELFF.

Many counts were recorded for this clone. Coverage ceases 3 residues before the CDR3 finishes, and the germline J gene fills in the end. The chain couples TRBV12-3 or TRBV12-4 to TRBJ1-2; 7 nucleotides match TRBD1. The CDR3 covers 13 residues. Unmatched junction bases numbered 3, after V lost 1 base and J lost 7 bases. The CDR3 protein is CASSLEGAGGYTF. The covered CDR3 bases are TGTGCCAGCAGTTTAGAGGGGGCAGGTGGC.

There are many counts of this clone. The missing CDR3 end, 3 residues past where the read stops, is filled in from the germline J gene. The V call is TRBV28, the J call TRBJ1-4; D unresolved. The V end was cut by 2 bases, the J end by 0 bases, with 10 bases between. The CDR3 extends over 16 amino acids. CDR1 is MDHEN, CDR2 SYDVKM, per germline. CDR3 sequence reads: CASSLGLMATNEKLFF. Incomplete CDR3 DNA: TGTGCCAGCAGTTTAGGACTGATGGCAACTAATGAAAAA.

This clone has at least ten counts. The read terminates 3 residues ahead of where the CDR3 ends, so the germline J gene completes it. The rearrangement uses TRBV12-3 or TRBV12-4 and TRBJ1-2; no definite D call. The CDR3 spans 12 residues. Trimming pared 3 bases from V and 4 bases from J, leaving 6 bases between. CDR3 bases read: TGTGCCAGCAGTTTTGGACTCTATGGC. It is translated as CASSFGLYG. The CDR3 reads in full as CASSFGLYGYTF.

There are many counts of this clone. The CDR3 end falls 3 residues outside the read, so it is completed with the germline J gene. This chain uses TRBV24-1 with TRBJ2-7; 7 nucleotides match TRBD1. V shed 3 bases, J shed 2 bases, and the junction held 6 bases outside the gene matches. The CDR3 is 15 residues long. Germline V gene data show CDR1 as KGHDR and CDR2 as SFDVKD. CDR3 residues: CATSDPGTAPYEQYF. The part of the CDR3 DNA that was read is TGTGCCACCAGTGATCCTGGGACAGCGCCCTACGAG.

Ten or more counts support this clone. The read halts 3 residues ahead of the CDR3 end, with the missing end drawn from the germline J gene. This sequence joins TRBV19 and TRBJ1-5, with D tentatively TRBD1 (6 bases). Looked up from germline, CDR1 is LNHDA and CDR2 is SQIVND (reference sequence). This CDR3 has 16 residues. Trimming pared 6 bases from V and 5 bases from J, leaving 20 bases between. Incomplete CDR3 DNA: TGTGCCAGTAGGGGGCACAGGGTTGGAAATTATCAGCCC. Translation gives CASRGHRVGNYQP. The full CDR3 protein is CASRGHRVGNYQPQHF.

This clone has a count of ten or more. The CDR3 goes on 3 residues after the read ends, and that part is filled in from the germline J gene. The rearrangement links TRBV6-1 to TRBJ1-4, with D tentatively TRBD1 (5 bases). The CDR3 runs to 14 residues. V was shortened by 2 bases and J by 8 bases, with 12 bases between the two germline ends. Germline V gives CDR1 MNHNS, CDR2 SASEGT. The CDR3 bases that were read are TGTGCCAGCAGTGAACGTAGGGGAAGGGAAAAA. It translates to CASSERRGREK. The full CDR3 protein is CASSERRGREKLFF.

In its sample, this clone was seen many times. The CDR3 end lies 3 residues beyond the end of the read and is filled in from the germline J gene. The chain has TRBV5-6 and TRBJ2-7; TRBD2 is a possible D gene (6 bases). V dropped 0 bases and J dropped 0 bases, with 10 bases sitting between them. The CDR3 is 15 residues long. Germline V gene lookup returns CDR1 SGHDT and CDR2 YYEEEE. The CDR3 bases that were read are TGTGCCAGCAGCTTGGGGACTATTTTCTCCTACGAG. It specifies CASSLGTIFSYE. The entire CDR3 protein is CASSLGTIFSYEQYF. Full variable domain (outside the CDR3, taken from reference TRBV5-6 and TRBJ2-7): DAGVTQSPTHLIKTRGQQVTLRCSPKSGHDTVSWYQQALGQGPQFIFQYYEEEERQRGNFPDRFSGHQFPNYSSELNVNALLLGDSALYLCASSLGTIFSYEQYFGPGTRLTVT.